These 16 T cell receptor beta chains were sequenced from one sample in a study of low-dose radiotherapy and immunotherapy resistance in tumors (dated by TCRdb to the early 2020s). Sample time point, as interpreted from the label and publication: after trial treatment. The treatment or condition label for this specimen denotes: LDRT plus nivolumab, ipilimumab, low-dose cyclophosphamide and aspirin (RACIN trial). Sequencing took place on an Illumina MiniSeq. First-strand cDNA was synthesized using Superscript III and a set of TRAV- and TRBV-specific primers, so that both TCRalpha and TCRbeta chains were covered. TCRs were amplified with Phusion for approximately 21 PCR cycles, with a constant-region primer paired with the adapter attached to the V primers. TCRdb's own reprocessing of the public reads used fastp at Q25 and MiXCR and kept productive beta chains. Rows with one shared CDR3 protein collapse into an entry with the most common genes and DNA. The sample table contains about 35,000 distinct CDR3 sequences; only one count was recorded for less than 25% of them. The ten biggest clones cover about a tenth of the sample.

Material: PBMCs, obtained after low-dose radiotherapy plus immunotherapy. These receptors all come from a female donor with ovarian cancer.

In this sample, this clonotype turned up a few times. This chain links TRBV28 with TRBJ2-1, with TRBD2 matching over 9 bases. J was trimmed by 7 bases and V by 4 bases; bases with no gene match: 11. The CDR3 loop spans 16 amino acids. In germline, CDR1 is MDHEN, CDR2 SYDVKM. As DNA, the CDR3 is TGTGCCAGCAGTTCCGGCACAGCTAGCGGGAAGAATGAGCAGTTCTTC. It translates to CASSSGTASGKNEQFF. Full variable domain (rest looked up from reference TRBV28 and TRBJ2-1): DVKVTQSSRYLVKRTGEKVFLECVQDMDHENMFWYRQDPGLGLRLIYFSYDVKMKEKGDIPEGYSVSREKKERFSLILESASTNQTSMYLCASSSGTASGKNEQFFGPGTRLTVL.

This clonotype came up many times. The rearrangement links TRBV6-5 to TRBJ2-5; 10 bases are a match to TRBD1. Germline lookup yields CDR1 MNHEY and CDR2 SVGAGI. The CDR3 has 14 residues. V was pared by 6 bases and J by 6 bases, with 7 bases of the junction left unmatched. The CDR3 bases are TGTGCCAGCAGCCCTGGACAGGGGGGACAGACCCAGTACTTC. This codes for CASSPGQGGQTQYF.

The rearrangement uses TRBV5-4 and TRBJ1-2; D ambiguous. CDR3 length equals 14 residues. Trimming took off 6 bases at V and 3 bases at J, with 15 bases between the two ends. Germline V gene lookup returns CDR1 SGHNT and CDR2 YYREEE (reference sequence). The CDR3 is CASTGGRGDYGYTF. The DNA for the CDR3 is TGTGCCAGCACCGGAGGTCGGGGTGACTATGGCTACACCTTC.

The sample holds one count of this clonotype. A far larger clone is only one base removed, so a read error is likely. This chain joins TRBV5-1 and TRBJ2-7; 8 bases agree with TRBD2. CDR1 and CDR2 from the germline V gene are SGHRS and YFSETQ. The CDR3 loop spans 15 amino acids. V dropped 0 bases and J dropped 7; count of bases not matched to a gene: 9. The CDR3 loop reads CASSLAAGGADEQYF. The CDR3 DNA is TGCGCCAGCAGCTTGGCCGCGGGGGGAGCTGATGAGCAGTACTTC.

This clonotype appeared many times. The gene calls are TRBV18 and TRBJ2-7; the D gene is possibly TRBD2 (5 bases). V was clipped by 3 bases and J by 2 bases, with 14 bases between them. Germline loops: CDR1 KGHSH, CDR2 LQKENI. The CDR3 is 15 amino acids. Here the CDR3 DNA reads TGTGCCAGCTCACCGGACGGCGGGTTCGCCTACGAGCAGTACTTC. Translating gives CASSPDGGFAYEQYF.

Many counts were recorded for this clonotype. This chain links TRBV29-1 with TRBJ2-5; TRBD2 is a possible D gene (5 bases). This CDR3 has 13 amino acids. Germline CDR1 and CDR2: SQVTM and ANQGSEA. V was shortened by 5 bases and J by 5 bases, with 15 bases between the two germline ends. The CDR3: CSVPAGVRETQYF. CDR3 DNA sequence: TGCAGCGTTCCCGCCGGGGTCCGGGAGACCCAGTACTTC.

This clonotype is labeled medium-sized (0.01 to 0.1%). V and J are TRBV28 and TRBJ2-3; possible D gene TRBD1, 6 bases. The CDR3 length is 15 residues. Trimming left V 5 bases short and J 0 bases short, with 12 bases between. Germline CDR1 is MDHEN and CDR2 is SYDVKM. CDR3 sequence: CASSLGQTSTDTQYF. The CDR3, as DNA: TGTGCCAGCAGTCTCGGACAGACTAGCACAGATACGCAGTATTTT.

In the case of this clonotype: With only one base between it and a far larger clone, this is likely a read error. Without the conserved terminal phenylalanine or tryptophan, this CDR3 likely stems from a read error. The chain carries TRBV2 and TRBJ1-1; D gene ambiguous. Germline V gives CDR1 SNHLY, CDR2 FYNNEI. With 7 bases removed from V and 0 bases from J, the gap between germline ends came to 9 bases. CDR3 length: 13 amino acids. The CDR3 DNA sequence: TGTGCCAGCACCTTAAAGATGAACACTGAAGCTTTCTGT. Amino acids: CASTLKMNTEAFC.

The CDR3 protein is CASRTDDTGELFF. The CDR3 nucleotides read TGTGCCAGCAGGACAGACGACACCGGGGAGCTGTTTTTT. The genes are TRBV2 and TRBJ2-2; TRBD1 is a possible D gene (5 bases). Germline V lookup: CDR1 SNHLY, CDR2 FYNNEI. The CDR3 covers 13 residues. The V end lost 6 bases, the J end lost 3 bases, and 8 bases lay between the germline ends.

This clonotype has a count of ten or more. The chain is built from TRBV3-1 and TRBJ2-1, with D possibly matching TRBD2 (7 bases). The CDR3 contains 15 residues. Germline loops: CDR1 LGHDT, CDR2 YNNKEL (reference sequence). The V gene lost 1 base and the J gene lost 7 bases, with 14 bases spanning the gap. The DNA for the CDR3 is TGTGCCAGCAGCCAAGGGGGAGGGGGAGGGAATGAGCAGTTCTTC. Translating it yields CASSQGGGGGNEQFF.

This clonotype was observed at least ten times. This sequence joins TRBV25-1 and TRBJ1-2; D is unresolved. Germline V CDR1 and CDR2: MGHDK, SYGVNS. The ends were cut back, 5 bases at V and 1 base at J, with 5 bases in the middle. This CDR3 has 12 amino acids. Written as DNA, the CDR3 is TGTGCCAGCAGTAACCTTAACTATGGCTACACCTTC. Its translation is CASSNLNYGYTF.

About this clonotype itself: This is likely an artifact of a read error, given a far larger clone one base away. The rearrangement links TRBV13 to TRBJ2-1, with TRBD2 matching 8 bases. Looked up from germline, CDR1 is PRHDT and CDR2 is FYEKMQ (reference sequence). This CDR3 has 17 amino acids. V shed 8 bases and J 0 bases; nucleotides not matched to a gene: 12. Here the CDR3 DNA reads TGTGCCAGCTGTGACCCTAGCGGGCCGAGCTCCTACAATGAGCAGTTCTTC. It codes for CASCDPSGPSSYNEQFF.

This clonotype was seen many times. The chain couples TRBV4-1 to TRBJ1-3, with D uncertain. The CDR3 totals 16 residues. CDR1 MGHRA and CDR2 YSYEKL come from the germline V gene. V was pared by 1 base and J by 0 bases, with 10 bases between. CDR3 protein: CASSQVGSDSGNTIYF. Here the CDR3 DNA reads TGCGCCAGCAGCCAAGTTGGGAGTGACTCTGGAAACACCATATATTTT.

Ten or more counts support this clonotype. The junction departs from the called germline gene at one end, perhaps through a read error. The chain has TRBV7-2 and TRBJ2-7; 10 bases are shared with TRBD2. CDR3 length: 15 residues. Germline V gene data show CDR1 as SGHTA and CDR2 as FQGNSA. CDR3 residues: CASRLAGGQDYEQYF. In DNA form, the CDR3 reads TGTGCCAGCAGGTTAGCGGGGGGCCAAGACTACGAGCAGTACTTC. The full variable domain, with the rest looked up from reference TRBV7-2 and TRBJ2-7, is GAGVSQSPSNKVTEKGKDVELRCDPISGHTALYWYRQSLGQGLEFLIYFQGNSAPDKSGLPSDRFSAERTGGSVSTLTIQRTQQEDSAVYLCASRLAGGQDYEQYFGPGTRLTVT.

This clonotype has a count of ten or more. This chain joins TRBV7-3 and TRBJ2-1; D is perhaps TRBD2 (7 bases). The ends were cut back, 2 bases at V and 5 bases at J, with 10 bases in the middle. The CDR3 has 14 amino acids. Germline-derived CDR1 and CDR2 are SGHTA and FQGTGA. The CDR3 is CASSLVGGHNEQFF. Written as DNA, the CDR3 is TGTGCCAGCAGCTTAGTGGGGGGGCACAATGAGCAGTTCTTC.

The V and J genes are TRBV5-1 and TRBJ1-1; 10 bases align to TRBD1. The CDR3 contains 13 residues. Germline-derived CDR1 and CDR2 are SGHRS and YFSETQ. Trimming took 3 bases from V and 11 from J; bases not matched to a gene: 7. As DNA, the CDR3 is TGCGCCAGCAGCTGGGGGACAGGGGATGACGCTTTCTTT. Protein sequence: CASSWGTGDDAFF.